Each of the 11 T cell receptor beta chains below was sequenced from the same sample in a study of blood T cells in healthy people across ages. A sample-barcoded 5' primer and a J-beta primer mix were used in a second PCR of roughly 7 to 11 cycles. TCRdb reprocessed the 5' RACE reads via MiXCR and lists one record per CDR3 protein. The repertoire holds approximately 800,000 distinct CDR3 sequences, with around 50% as singletons. The sequencing sample was made of blood. These receptors originate from a man older than 75 in good health.

The count of this clonotype is one. The CDR3 nucleotides are TGCAGTGCTAGAAATAAGGACAGTTTATCTGGGGCCAACGTCCTGACTTTC. Its translation is CSARNKDSLSGANVLTF. The chain combines TRBV20-1 with TRBJ2-6, with a tentative D call TRBD1 (6 bases). Per germline, CDR1 DFQATT and CDR2 SNEGSKA (reference sequence). The CDR3 spans 17 residues. Trimming stripped 2 bases from V and 1 base from J, with 15 bases between.

The chain is built from TRBV7-9 and TRBJ1-4; TRBD1 might be the D (6 bases). The CDR3 loop spans 13 amino acids. V was trimmed by 6 bases and J by 12 bases, leaving 17 bases between them. Germline loops: CDR1 SEHNR, CDR2 FQNEAQ (reference sequence). CDR3 amino acids: CASRPDRPSELFF. CDR3 in DNA: TGTGCCAGCAGACCTGACAGGCCCAGCGAACTGTTTTTT.

J is TRBJ2-4 and V is TRBV2; D tentatively fits TRBD1 or TRBD2 (5 bases each). The end of the DNA is better explained by TRBJ2-7, so the J call may be wrong. Germline CDR1 SNHLY, CDR2 FYNNEI. The CDR3 length is 13 residues. The CDR3 sequence is CASSVQGEYEQYF. The CDR3 DNA follows: TGTGCCAGCAGTGTGCAGGGAGAGTACGAGCAGTACTTC.

The chain joins TRBV9 to TRBJ2-3; D remains unclear. This CDR3 comprises 16 residues. With 3 bases removed from V and 4 bases from J, the gap between germline ends came to 18 bases. From germline, CDR1 is SGDLS and CDR2 YYNGEE. CDR3 coding DNA: TGTGCCAGCAGCGGAGCCGGGTCGCACTCTTCAGATACGCAGTATTTT. Encoded protein: CASSGAGSHSSDTQYF.

This clonotype was found a few times. The genes are TRBV12-3 or TRBV12-4 and TRBJ2-7; the match to TRBD2 covers 7 bases. J was trimmed by 9 bases and V by 3 bases; bases with no gene match: 14. The CDR3 has 15 residues. Here the CDR3 DNA reads TGTGCCAGCAGTTTCGAACGGGACTATTATTTTTTGCAGTACTTC. Encoded protein: CASSFERDYYFLQYF.

This sequence joins TRBV18 and TRBJ1-6, with 7 bases identical to TRBD1. Trimming cost V 3 bases and J 7 bases; bases outside gene matches: 6. This CDR3 comprises 15 residues. The germline V gene encodes CDR1 KGHSH and CDR2 LQKENI. The CDR3 sequence is CASSPEQGRNSPLHF. The CDR3 nucleotides read TGTGCCAGCTCACCTGAACAGGGGAGGAATTCACCCCTCCACTTT.

The chain carries TRBV18 and TRBJ2-7; 9 positions agree with TRBD2. This CDR3 has 15 residues. J was trimmed by 6 bases and V by 1 base; bases with no gene match: 7. The germline CDR1 and CDR2 sequences are KGHSH and LQKENI. The CDR3 DNA sequence: TGTGCCAGCTCACCACTCCTAGCGGGACCCCTCGAGCAGTACTTC. Protein sequence: CASSPLLAGPLEQYF.

With regard to this clonotype: A much larger clonotype is one base distant, so this may be a read error. The chain carries TRBV9 and TRBJ2-1, with TRBD1 identical over 9 bases. CDR1 and CDR2 from the germline V gene are SGDLS and YYNGEE. Losses at the gene ends were 8 bases for V and 8 bases for J; bases not matched to a gene: 14. The CDR3 length is 15 residues. CDR3 coding DNA: TGTGCCAGTTGCGCGACAGGGGGTCTTGGTGATGAGCAGTTCTTC. Protein sequence: CASCATGGLGDEQFF.

At least ten counts were recorded for this clonotype. The chain carries TRBV7-2 and TRBJ2-1; 9 bases line up with TRBD1. This CDR3 region has 17 residues. J was trimmed by 7 bases and V by 1 base; bases with no gene match: 11. The germline gives CDR1 SGHTA, CDR2 FQGNSA. The DNA of the CDR3 is TGTGCCAGCAGCTTAGGGGGACAGGGAGTTCGTCTGAATGAGCAGTTCTTC. Translated: CASSLGGQGVRLNEQFF. The full variable domain, rest sourced from reference TRBV7-2 and TRBJ2-1, is GAGVSQSPSNKVTEKGKDVELRCDPISGHTALYWYRQSLGQGLEFLIYFQGNSAPDKSGLPSDRFSAERTGGSVSTLTIQRTQQEDSAVYLCASSLGGQGVRLNEQFFGPGTRLTVL.

There are many counts of this clonotype. The chain carries TRBV2 and TRBJ2-7, with TRBD2 identical over 7 bases. Trimming took 3 bases from V and 3 from J; bases not matched to a gene: 5. The CDR3 is 14 residues long. The germline V gene encodes CDR1 SNHLY and CDR2 FYNNEI. As DNA, the CDR3 is TGTGCCAGCAGTGAGAGCGGGGTATTCTACGAGCAGTACTTC. Translating it yields CASSESGVFYEQYF.

This clonotype was recorded a few times. The chain couples TRBV5-1 to TRBJ2-3; D is uncertain. The germline V and J ends were trimmed by 0 bases and 0 bases, with 11 bases remaining between them. This CDR3 region has 16 residues. Germline V gene data show CDR1 as SGHRS and CDR2 as YFSETQ. The CDR3 bases are TGCGCCAGCAGCTTGGAAGGCCAGACTAGCACAGATACGCAGTATTTT. Translating gives CASSLEGQTSTDTQYF. Variable domain in full (rest from reference TRBV5-1 and TRBJ2-3): KAGVTQTPRYLIKTRGQQVTLSCSPISGHRSVSWYQQTPGQGLQFLFEYFSETQRNKGNFPGRFSGRQFSNSRSEMNVSTLELGDSALYLCASSLEGQTSTDTQYFGPGTRLTVL.